The 26 T cell receptor beta chains reported below all come from one sample, sequenced in a study of T cell responses to AZD1222 COVID-19 vaccine. TCRdb keeps only in-frame clones here, not all; method: immunoSEQ multiplex PCR. The sample includes fewer than 180,000 clones, 94% of them seen just once. The sample here was peripheral blood, taken on day 0 of AZD1222 vaccination. These receptors originate from an adult in good health.

The chain is built from TRBV6-1 and TRBJ2-7; 8 bases match TRBD2. Germline V CDR1 and CDR2: MNHNS, SASEGT. J lost 3 bases, V lost 2 bases, and 6 bases had no gene match. The CDR3 runs to 15 residues. DNA of the CDR3: TGTGCCAGCAGTGAAAACGCGGGGGGCTACTACGAGCAGTACGTC. Translation: CASSENAGGYYEQYV.

V and J are TRBV20-1 and TRBJ1-2; no clear D gene. The germline V gene has CDR1 DFQATT and CDR2 SNEGSKA (reference sequence). CDR3 length: 11 amino acids. The V gene lost 7 bases and the J gene lost 2 bases, with 8 bases spanning the gap. CDR3 bases: TGCAGTGTGGATTCCAACTATGGCTACACCTTC. Protein product: CSVDSNYGYTF.

The V and J genes are TRBV11-2 and TRBJ2-2; the D is unclear. The CDR3 sequence is 16 residues long. Germline loops: CDR1 SGHAT, CDR2 FQNNGV. V lost 6 bases and J lost 0, with 14 bases in between. The DNA of the CDR3 is TGTGCCAGCAGATTTTACGGCTCGGCGAACACCGGGGAGCTGTTTTTT. Protein sequence: CASRFYGSANTGELFF.

This clone was recorded once. The chain is built from TRBV3-1 (or the pseudogene TRBV3-2) and TRBJ1-6; D not certain. The CDR3 totals 14 residues. Germline-derived CDR1 and CDR2 are LGHDT and YNNKEL (reference sequence). V lost 1 base, J lost 8 bases, and 9 bases lay in between. CDR3 DNA sequence: TGTGCCAGCAGCCAAGCGTGGGTTGATTCACCCCTCCACTTT. Residues: CASSQAWVDSPLHF.

V gene TRBV10-3 combines with J gene TRBJ1-1, with D hard to call. V lost 3 bases and J lost 4, with 6 bases in between. The CDR3 runs to 12 residues. CDR1 ENHRY and CDR2 SYGVKD come from the germline V gene. CDR3 residues: CAISETVTEAFF. In DNA, the CDR3 is TGTGCCATCAGTGAAACAGTCACTGAAGCTTTCTTT.

The chain is built from TRBV6-1 and TRBJ1-1, with D perhaps TRBD1 (5 bases). Trimming stripped 2 bases from V and 5 bases from J, with 12 bases between. The CDR3 extends over 14 amino acids. Germline CDR1 and CDR2: MNHNS and SASEGT. CDR3 DNA: TGTGCCAGCAGTGAACGAGGGGAGTGGACTGAAGCTTTCTTT. As protein: CASSERGEWTEAFF.

Only a few counts were recorded for this clone. Other DNA sequences from this sample encode an identical CDR3 as well. This CDR3 is CASSGQGANTGELFF. The DNA for the CDR3 is TGTGCCAGCAGTGGACAGGGGGCGAACACCGGGGAGCTGTTTTTT. The rearrangement uses TRBV2 and TRBJ2-2; TRBD1 aligns across 9 bases. This CDR3 has 15 amino acids. CDR1 SNHLY and CDR2 FYNNEI come from the germline V gene. V lost 4 bases to trimming and J lost 0 bases; unmatched junction nucleotides: 0. The variable domain in full, with the rest retrieved from reference TRBV2 and TRBJ2-2, is EPEVTQTPSHQVTQMGQEVILRCVPISNHLYFYWYRQILGQKVEFLVSFYNNEISEKSEIFDDQFSVERPDGSNFTLKIRSTKLEDSAMYFCASSGQGANTGELFFGEGSRLTVL.

This clone was recorded a few times. The rearrangement joins TRBV30 to TRBJ2-1; D remains unclear. This CDR3 comprises 15 residues. Germline V gene lookup returns CDR1 GTSNPN and CDR2 SVGIG (reference sequence). Trimming removed 0 bases from V and 7 bases from J, with 16 bases in between. The CDR3 loop reads CAWSVPGGGSNEQFF. The CDR3 DNA is TGTGCCTGGAGTGTACCGGGCGGTGGGTCGAATGAGCAGTTCTTC. The full variable domain, its missing parts supplied by reference TRBV30 and TRBJ2-1, is SQTIHQWPATLVQPVGSPLSLECTVEGTSNPNLYWYRQAAGRGLQLLFYSVGIGQISSEVPQNLSASRPQDRQFILSSKKLLLSDSGFYLCAWSVPGGGSNEQFFGPGTRLTVL.

The chain uses TRBV19 and TRBJ2-7; the match to TRBD2 covers 14 bases. This CDR3 is 20 amino acids long. Germline V gene lookup returns CDR1 LNHDA and CDR2 SQIVND (reference sequence). V was clipped by 5 bases and J by 2 bases; unmatched bases: 17. The CDR3 DNA is TGTGCCAGTAGTCAACTTCCCGGGACTAGCGGGAGTCGGGCCCCCTACGAGCAGTACGTC. It specifies CASSQLPGTSGSRAPYEQYV.

This chain joins TRBV5-4 and TRBJ1-6; D is undetermined. Germline CDR1 and CDR2: SGHNT and YYREEE (reference sequence). The CDR3 has 14 amino acids. The V gene lost 1 base and the J gene lost 10 bases, with 12 bases spanning the gap. CDR3 region: CASSLSGEGSPLHF. The CDR3 coding sequence is TGTGCCAGCAGCTTGTCTGGGGAAGGGTCACCCCTCCACTTT.

CDR3 in amino acids: CASSPGDWLGNEQFF. CDR3 DNA: TGCGCCAGCAGCCCAGGGGACTGGCTAGGGAATGAGCAGTTCTTC. The V call is TRBV4-1, the J call TRBJ2-1; D is possibly TRBD1 or TRBD2 (6 bases each). Trimming cost V 4 bases and J 7 bases, with 17 bases left between them. CDR3 length: 15 residues. From germline, CDR1 is MGHRA and CDR2 YSYEKL.

The chain uses TRBV5-1 and TRBJ1-1, with 8 bases fitting TRBD1. V shed 4 bases, J shed 4 bases, and the junction held 6 bases outside the gene matches. This CDR3 has 14 amino acids. Germline-derived CDR1 and CDR2 are SGHRS and YFSETQ. The CDR3 nucleotides are TGCGCCAGCAGCCCGGACAGGGTGCCCACTGAAGCTTTCTTT. Translation: CASSPDRVPTEAFF.

V and J are TRBV10-3 and TRBJ1-1, with D hard to call. The CDR3 runs to 15 residues. Germline CDR1 reads ENHRY; CDR2 reads SYGVKD. V lost 0 bases, J lost 3 bases, and 11 bases lay in between. CDR3 sequence (DNA): TGTGCCATCAGTGAGTCTGCGGGATCTTACACTGAAGCTTTCTTT. As protein: CAISESAGSYTEAFF.

The chain's CDR3 is CASVGQIGSPLHF. In nucleotides, the CDR3 is TGTGCCAGCGTTGGGCAAATCGGGTCACCCCTCCACTTT. This chain connects TRBV6-6 to TRBJ1-6, with D hard to call. The germline V and J ends were trimmed by 8 bases and 10 bases, with 15 bases remaining between them. The CDR3 length is 13 residues. Germline-derived CDR1 and CDR2 are MNHNY and SVGAGI (reference sequence).

The V and J genes are TRBV30 and TRBJ2-5; no reliable D call. This CDR3 has 13 residues. Trimming removed 3 bases at V and 5 bases at J, with 13 bases between. Germline V gene data show CDR1 as GTSNPN and CDR2 as SVGIG (reference sequence). CDR3 loop: CAWRARGGETQYF. For the CDR3, the DNA is TGTGCCTGGAGAGCGCGCGGTGGGGAGACCCAGTACTTC.

V is TRBV28 and J is TRBJ1-1; no definite D call. The germline CDR1 and CDR2 sequences are MDHEN and SYDVKM. The V gene lost 6 bases and the J gene lost 11 bases, with 16 bases spanning the gap. The CDR3 extends over 12 amino acids. In DNA, the CDR3 is TGTGCCAGCAGGACCTCGGGGATTGGCGCTTTCTTT. As protein: CASRTSGIGAFF. Combining the CDR3 with reference TRBV28 and TRBJ1-1 gives the whole variable domain DVKVTQSSRYLVKRTGEKVFLECVQDMDHENMFWYRQDPGLGLRLIYFSYDVKMKEKGDIPEGYSVSREKKERFSLILESASTNQTSMYLCASRTSGIGAFFGQGTRLTVV.

The table lists this clone with a count of one. The chain joins TRBV3-1 (or the pseudogene TRBV3-2) to TRBJ2-1; a weak D match, TRBD2 (5 bases). The V end was cut by 6 bases, the J end by 7 bases, with 10 bases between. Germline CDR1 LGHDT, CDR2 YNNKEL (reference sequence). The length of the CDR3 is 12 residues. CDR3: CASRDWTNEQFF. The CDR3 DNA is TGTGCCAGCAGAGACTGGACTAATGAGCAGTTCTTC.

This chain links TRBV5-4 with TRBJ2-7; no definite D call. V lost 0 bases to trimming and J lost 0 bases, with 4 bases between them. The CDR3 is 13 amino acids. Germline values: CDR1 SGHNT, CDR2 YYREEE (reference sequence). CDR3 region: CASSLGSSYEQYV. The CDR3 DNA reads TGTGCCAGCAGCTTGGGCAGCTCCTACGAGCAGTACGTC.

The V and J genes are TRBV4-2 and TRBJ1-5, with 7 bases that match TRBD1. Germline CDR1 reads LGHNA; CDR2 reads YNFKEQ. The CDR3 is 14 amino acids. V lost 4 bases and J lost 7; bases outside the gene matches: 7. The DNA for the CDR3 is TGTGCCAGCAGCCTGACAGGGACGGGACAGCCCCAGCATTTT. It encodes CASSLTGTGQPQHF.

V is TRBV5-1 and J is TRBJ1-2; D perhaps matches TRBD1 (5 bases). This CDR3 contains 14 residues. In germline, CDR1 is SGHRS, CDR2 YFSETQ. Trimming removed 0 bases from V and 4 bases from J, with 10 bases in between. Here the CDR3 DNA reads TGCGCCAGCAGCTTGGAGGGGCAGGGCTATGGCTACACCTTC. Its protein product is CASSLEGQGYGYTF.

The gene calls are TRBV5-1 and TRBJ2-7; D remains unclear. V was pared by 5 bases and J by 0 bases, with 12 bases between. There are 14 residues in the CDR3. The germline V gene encodes CDR1 SGHRS and CDR2 YFSETQ. The DNA for the CDR3 is TGCGCCAGCAGATTATTGCCAGGCTCCTACGAGCAGTACGTC. It translates to CASRLLPGSYEQYV.

The CDR3 bases are TGTGCCAGCAGTTTGGCACAGATAAACACTGAAGCTTTCTTT. Translating it yields CASSLAQINTEAFF. V is TRBV28 and J is TRBJ1-1; D remains unclear. The CDR3 extends over 14 amino acids. V dropped 3 bases and J dropped 2 bases, with 10 bases sitting between them. Germline lookup yields CDR1 MDHEN and CDR2 SYDVKM.

The V and J genes are TRBV27 and TRBJ1-5; D is possibly TRBD1 (5 bases). Germline values: CDR1 MNHEY, CDR2 SMNVEV (reference sequence). V was pared by 7 bases and J by 6 bases, with 22 bases between. The CDR3 length is 16 residues. In DNA form, the CDR3 reads TGTGCCAGCATCCTAAGGGGACGGAAGGGCTCTCAGCCCCAGCATTTT. Protein: CASILRGRKGSQPQHF.

This chain joins TRBV7-9 and TRBJ2-2; a possible D gene is TRBD1 (6 bases). The CDR3 runs to 15 residues. Germline-derived CDR1 and CDR2 are SEHNR and FQNEAQ (reference sequence). The V end was cut by 1 base, the J end by 8 bases, with 14 bases between. The CDR3 coding sequence is TGTGCCAGCAGCTTAGAGGCAGGGGCGTCTGGGGAGCTGTTTTTT. Its translation is CASSLEAGASGELFF.

The J gene is TRBJ2-7, the V gene TRBV18, with 7 positions matching TRBD1. This CDR3 has 13 amino acids. Germline CDR1 KGHSH, CDR2 LQKENI. Trimming removed 6 bases from V and 3 bases from J; junction bases left unmatched: 5. CDR3 sequence reads: CASSGDRIYEQYV. The CDR3 coding sequence is TGTGCCAGCTCGGGGGACAGAATCTACGAGCAGTACGTC.

J is TRBJ2-5 and V is TRBV5-1; D remains unclear. The germline CDR1 and CDR2 sequences are SGHRS and YFSETQ. V lost 4 bases and J lost 4, with 11 bases in between. The CDR3 extends over 13 amino acids. The CDR3 sequence is CASSPAVAETQYF. Here the CDR3 DNA reads TGCGCCAGCAGCCCGGCGGTGGCAGAGACCCAGTACTTC.